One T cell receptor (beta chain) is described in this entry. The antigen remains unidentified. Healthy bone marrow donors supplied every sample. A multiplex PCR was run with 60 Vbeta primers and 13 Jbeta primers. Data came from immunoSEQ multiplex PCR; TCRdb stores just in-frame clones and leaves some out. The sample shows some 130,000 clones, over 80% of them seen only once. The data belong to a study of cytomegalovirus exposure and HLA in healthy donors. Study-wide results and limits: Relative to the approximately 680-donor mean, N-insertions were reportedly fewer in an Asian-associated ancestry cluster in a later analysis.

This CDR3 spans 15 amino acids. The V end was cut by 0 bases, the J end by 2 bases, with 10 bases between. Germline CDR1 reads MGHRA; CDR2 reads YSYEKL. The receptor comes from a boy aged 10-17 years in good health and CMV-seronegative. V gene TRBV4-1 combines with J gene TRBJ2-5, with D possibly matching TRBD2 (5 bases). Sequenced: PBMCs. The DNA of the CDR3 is TGCGCCAGCAGCCAAGAGTACCGCGGGCAAGAGACCCAGTACTTC. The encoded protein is CASSQEYRGQETQYF.